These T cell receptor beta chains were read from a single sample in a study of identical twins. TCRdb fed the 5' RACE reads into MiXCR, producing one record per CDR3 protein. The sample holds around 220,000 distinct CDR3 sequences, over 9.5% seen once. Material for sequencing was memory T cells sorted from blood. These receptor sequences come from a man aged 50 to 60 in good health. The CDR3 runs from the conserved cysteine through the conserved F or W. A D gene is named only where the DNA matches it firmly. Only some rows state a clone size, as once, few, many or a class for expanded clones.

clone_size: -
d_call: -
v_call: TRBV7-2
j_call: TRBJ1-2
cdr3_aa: CASSPTRVSYGYTF
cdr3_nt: TGTGCCAGCAGCCCGACGCGGGTCTCCTATGGCTACACCTTC

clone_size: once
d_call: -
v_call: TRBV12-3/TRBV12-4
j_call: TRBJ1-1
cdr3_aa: CASSNSFAGPEAFF
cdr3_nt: TGTGCCAGCAGTAATAGCTTCGCCGGTCCTGAAGCTTTCTTT

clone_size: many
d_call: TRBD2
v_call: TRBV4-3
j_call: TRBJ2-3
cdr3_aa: CASSGLSGSGTDTQYF
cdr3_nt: TGCGCCAGCAGTGGTCTTAGCGGGAGTGGCACAGATACGCAGTATTTT

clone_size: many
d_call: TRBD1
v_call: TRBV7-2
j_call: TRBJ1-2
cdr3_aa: CASSLGGQGSYGYTF
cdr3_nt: TGTGCCAGCAGCTTAGGGGGACAGGGTAGCTATGGCTACACCTTC

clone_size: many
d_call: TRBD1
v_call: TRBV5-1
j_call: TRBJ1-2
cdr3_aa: CASSWDSGYTF
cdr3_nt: TGCGCCAGCAGCTGGGACAGTGGCTACACCTTC

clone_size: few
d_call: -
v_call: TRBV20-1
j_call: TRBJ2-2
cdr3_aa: CSARDPVGELFF
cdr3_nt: TGCAGTGCTAGAGATCCTGTCGGGGAGCTGTTTTTT

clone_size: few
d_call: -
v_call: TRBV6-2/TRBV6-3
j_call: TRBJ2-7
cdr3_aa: CASSYRPGPAYEQYF
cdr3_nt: TGTGCCAGCAGTTACCGGCCAGGACCGGCCTACGAGCAGTACTTC

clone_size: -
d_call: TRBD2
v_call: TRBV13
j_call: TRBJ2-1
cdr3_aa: CASSYPGTSGKDEQFF
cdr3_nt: TGTGCCAGCAGCTACCCCGGGACTAGCGGGAAGGATGAGCAGTTCTTC

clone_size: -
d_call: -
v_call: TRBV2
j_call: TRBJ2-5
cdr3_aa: CASRPGVVETQYF
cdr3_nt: TGTGCCAGCAGGCCAGGGGTAGTAGAGACCCAGTACTTC

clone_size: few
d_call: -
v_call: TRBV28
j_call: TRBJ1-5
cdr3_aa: CASSLPGGLQPQHF
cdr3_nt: TGTGCCAGCAGTTTACCTGGGGGCCTTCAGCCCCAGCATTTT

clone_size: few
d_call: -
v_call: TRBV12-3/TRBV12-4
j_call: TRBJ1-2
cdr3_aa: CASSLGYIYGYTF
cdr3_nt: TGTGCCAGCAGTTTAGGCTACATCTATGGCTACACCTTC

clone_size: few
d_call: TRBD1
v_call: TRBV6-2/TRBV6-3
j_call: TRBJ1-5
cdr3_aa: CASRAGTGFANQPQHF
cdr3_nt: TGTGCCAGCAGGGCCGGGACAGGGTTCGCCAATCAGCCCCAGCATTTT

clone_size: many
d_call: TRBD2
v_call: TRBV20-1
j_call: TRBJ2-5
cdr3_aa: CSARFGGRALETQYF
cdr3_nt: TGCAGTGCTAGGTTTGGCGGGAGGGCATTAGAGACCCAGTACTTC

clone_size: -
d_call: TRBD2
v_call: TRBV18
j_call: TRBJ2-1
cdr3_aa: CASSPSPGLAEQFF
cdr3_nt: TGTGCCAGCTCACCTTCACCGGGACTAGCGGAGCAGTTCTTC

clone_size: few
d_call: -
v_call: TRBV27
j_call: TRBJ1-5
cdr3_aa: CASSFRANQPQHF
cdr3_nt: TGTGCCAGCAGCTTCCGTGCCAATCAGCCCCAGCATTTT

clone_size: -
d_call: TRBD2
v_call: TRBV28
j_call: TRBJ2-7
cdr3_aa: CASSSSGSIYEQYF
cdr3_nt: TGTGCCAGCAGTTCTAGCGGGAGTATTTACGAGCAGTACTTC

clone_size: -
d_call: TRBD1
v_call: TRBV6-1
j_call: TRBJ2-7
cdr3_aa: CASSPLRTGAPREQYF
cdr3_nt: TGTGCCAGCAGTCCTCTTAGGACAGGAGCCCCTAGGGAGCAGTACTTC

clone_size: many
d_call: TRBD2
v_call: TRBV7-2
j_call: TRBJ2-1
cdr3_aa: CASSLQGLAGGEQFF
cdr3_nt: TGTGCCAGCAGCTTACAGGGACTAGCGGGAGGTGAGCAGTTCTTC

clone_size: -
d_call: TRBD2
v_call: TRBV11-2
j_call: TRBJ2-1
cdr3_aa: CATDGRSSYNEQFF
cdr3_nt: TGTGCCACCGACGGGAGGAGCTCTTACAATGAGCAGTTCTTC

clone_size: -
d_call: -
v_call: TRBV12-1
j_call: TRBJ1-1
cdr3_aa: CASSSTKDRRNTEAFF
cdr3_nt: TGTGCCAGCAGCTCTACAAAAGACAGAAGGAACACTGAAGCTTTCTTT

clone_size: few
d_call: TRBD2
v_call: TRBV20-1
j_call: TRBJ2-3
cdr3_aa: CSARVLAESTDTQYF
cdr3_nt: TGCAGTGCTAGAGTACTAGCGGAAAGCACAGATACGCAGTATTTT

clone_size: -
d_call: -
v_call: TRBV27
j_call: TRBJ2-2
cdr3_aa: CASRLTGTGELFF
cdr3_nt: TGTGCCAGCAGACTGACGGGGACCGGGGAGCTGTTTTTT

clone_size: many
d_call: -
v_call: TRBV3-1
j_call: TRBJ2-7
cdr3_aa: CASSRLGAYEQYF
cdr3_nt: TGTGCCAGCAGCCGCCTGGGGGCCTACGAGCAGTACTTC

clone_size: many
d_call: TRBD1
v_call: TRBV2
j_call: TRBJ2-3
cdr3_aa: CASSGSLTGLGTDTQYF
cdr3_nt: TGTGCCAGCAGTGGAAGCCTGACAGGGCTCGGCACAGATACGCAGTATTTT

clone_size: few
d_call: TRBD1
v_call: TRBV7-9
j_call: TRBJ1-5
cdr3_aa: CASSLSGQGGQPQHF
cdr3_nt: TGTGCCAGCAGCTTATCTGGACAGGGGGGACAGCCCCAGCATTTT

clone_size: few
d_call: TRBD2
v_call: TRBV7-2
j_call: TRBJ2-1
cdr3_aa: CASSPQGAGGRNEQFF
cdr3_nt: TGTGCCAGCAGCCCCCAGGGAGCGGGAGGGCGGAATGAGCAGTTCTTC

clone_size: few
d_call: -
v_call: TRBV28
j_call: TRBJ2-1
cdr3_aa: CASRASEALAYNSYNEQFF
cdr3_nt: TGTGCCAGCAGGGCTAGCGAGGCTTTAGCTTATAACTCCTACAATGAGCAGTTCTTC

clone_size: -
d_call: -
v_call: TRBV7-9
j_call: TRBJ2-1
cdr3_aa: CASSFSQDEQSFF
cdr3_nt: TGTGCCAGCAGCTTTTCTCAGGATGAGCAGTCGTTCTTC

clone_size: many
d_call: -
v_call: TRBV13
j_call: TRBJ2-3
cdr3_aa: CASSTRRTDTQYF
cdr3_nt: TGTGCCAGCAGCACACGACGCACAGATACGCAGTATTTT

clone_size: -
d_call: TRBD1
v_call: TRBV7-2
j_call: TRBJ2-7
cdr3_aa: CASSIGGQDYEQYF
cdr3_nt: TGTGCCAGCAGCATCGGGGGACAGGACTACGAGCAGTACTTC

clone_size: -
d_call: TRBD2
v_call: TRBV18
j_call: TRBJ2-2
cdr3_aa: CASSPKGLAGGTNTGELFF
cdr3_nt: TGTGCCAGCTCACCGAAGGGACTAGCGGGAGGAACGAACACCGGGGAGCTGTTTTTT

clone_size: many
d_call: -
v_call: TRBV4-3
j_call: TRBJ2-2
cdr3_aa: CASSQDPGRNTGELFF
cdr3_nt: TGCGCCAGCAGCCAAGACCCAGGGCGGAACACCGGGGAGCTGTTTTTT

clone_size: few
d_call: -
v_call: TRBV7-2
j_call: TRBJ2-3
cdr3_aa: CASSLVPGRSTDTQYF
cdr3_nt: TGTGCCAGCAGCTTAGTCCCGGGGCGAAGCACAGATACGCAGTATTTT

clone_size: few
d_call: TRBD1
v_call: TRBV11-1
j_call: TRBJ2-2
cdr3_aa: CASTLTGTGMGDTGELFF
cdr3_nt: TGTGCCAGTACTCTAACCGGGACAGGGATGGGGGACACCGGGGAGCTGTTTTTT

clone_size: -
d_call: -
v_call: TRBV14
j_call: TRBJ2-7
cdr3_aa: CASSQFHYEQYF
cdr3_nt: TGTGCCAGCAGCCAATTCCACTACGAGCAGTACTTC

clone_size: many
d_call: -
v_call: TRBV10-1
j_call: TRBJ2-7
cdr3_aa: CASSRDNTYEQYF
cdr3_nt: TGCGCCAGCAGTCGGGACAATACCTACGAGCAGTACTTC

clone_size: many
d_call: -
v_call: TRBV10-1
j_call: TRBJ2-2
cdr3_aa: CASRPQTGNTGELFF
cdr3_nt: TGCGCCAGCAGACCACAGACAGGGAACACCGGGGAGCTGTTTTTT

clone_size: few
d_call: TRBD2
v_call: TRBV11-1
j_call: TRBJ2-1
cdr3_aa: CASSRTSGRGTGEQFF
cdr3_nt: TGTGCCAGCAGCCGGACTAGCGGGAGAGGGACGGGTGAGCAGTTCTTC

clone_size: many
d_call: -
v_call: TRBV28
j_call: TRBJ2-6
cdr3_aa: CASRYGTANVLTF
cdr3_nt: TGTGCCAGCAGATACGGGACGGCCAACGTCCTGACTTTC